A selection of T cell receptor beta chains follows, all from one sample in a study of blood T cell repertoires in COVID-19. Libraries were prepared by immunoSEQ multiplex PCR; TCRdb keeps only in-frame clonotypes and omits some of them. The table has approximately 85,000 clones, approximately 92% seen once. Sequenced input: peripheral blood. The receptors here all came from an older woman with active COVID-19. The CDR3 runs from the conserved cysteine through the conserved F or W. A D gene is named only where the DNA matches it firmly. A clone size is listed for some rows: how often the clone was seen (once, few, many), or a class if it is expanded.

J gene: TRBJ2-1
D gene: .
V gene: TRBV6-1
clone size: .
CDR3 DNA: TGTGCCAGCAGTGAAGCCCCGCGGGTTTACAATGAGCAGTTCTTC
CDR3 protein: CASSEAPRVYNEQFF

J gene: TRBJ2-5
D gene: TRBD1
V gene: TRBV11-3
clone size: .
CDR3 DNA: TGTGCCAGCAGCTCTCGGACAGGGACAGGTCAAGAGACCCAGTACTTC
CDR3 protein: CASSSRTGTGQETQYF

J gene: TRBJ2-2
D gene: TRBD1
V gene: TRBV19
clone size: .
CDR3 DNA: TGTGCCAGTAGGCGGGGACAGGGAGCCGGGGAGCTGTTTTTT
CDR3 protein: CASRRGQGAGELFF

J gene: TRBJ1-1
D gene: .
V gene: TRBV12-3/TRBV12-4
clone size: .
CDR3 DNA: TGTGCCAGCAGCCGTTACAGGGACACTGAAGCTTTCTTT
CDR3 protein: CASSRYRDTEAFF

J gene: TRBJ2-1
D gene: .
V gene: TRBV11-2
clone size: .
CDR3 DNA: TGTGCCAGCAGCTTATCTGCGGGGCTAGTCGATGAGCAGTTCTTC
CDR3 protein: CASSLSAGLVDEQFF

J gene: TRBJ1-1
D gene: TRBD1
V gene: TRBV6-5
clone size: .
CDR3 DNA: TGTGCCAGCAGCCTTAAGGACAGGGGAAGCACTGAAGCTTTCTTT
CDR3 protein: CASSLKDRGSTEAFF

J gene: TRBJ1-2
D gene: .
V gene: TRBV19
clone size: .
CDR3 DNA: TGTGCCAGTACCAGGATCGGCGTCTATGGCTACACCTTC
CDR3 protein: CASTRIGVYGYTF

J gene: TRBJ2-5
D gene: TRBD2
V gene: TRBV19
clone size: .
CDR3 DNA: TGTGCCAGTAGTAACCACCTAGCGGGGGGCCGGGAGACCCAGTACTTC
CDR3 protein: CASSNHLAGGRETQYF

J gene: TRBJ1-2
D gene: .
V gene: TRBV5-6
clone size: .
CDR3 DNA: TGTGCCAGCAGCTATGAGGAGTATGGCTACACCTTC
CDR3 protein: CASSYEEYGYTF

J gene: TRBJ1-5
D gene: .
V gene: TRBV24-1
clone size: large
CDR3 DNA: TGTGCCACCAGTGATTTGTCAATCAATCAGCCCCAGCATTTT
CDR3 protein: CATSDLSINQPQHF

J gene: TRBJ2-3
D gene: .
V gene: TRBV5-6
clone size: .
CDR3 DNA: TGTGCCAGCAGCTTGACTCAGGGACAACGCACAGATACGCAGTATTTT
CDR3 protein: CASSLTQGQRTDTQYF